The TCR beta chain under discussion was sequenced for a study of T cell therapy after organ transplantation. Looking at the study overall: T cells were expanded two to three weeks with 30 CMV class I/II epitopes. Of around 10 patients, eight responded clinically and two did not.

Germline V CDR1 and CDR2: SGHVS, FNYEAQ. After removal of 0 bases from V and 2 bases from J, the junction contained 1 base not matched to a gene. The CDR3 length is 17 residues. Study findings and constraints: Nonresponders had marked pretherapy clonal expansions and little post-therapy change. CD8 clonality fold change after therapy inversely tracked pretherapy clonality.

Time point described: 20-29 weeks after completion of therapy. On this clone: Its antigen remains unknown.

Sequencing was performed with immunoSEQ multiplex PCR; in TCRdb, only in-frame clones are kept and a portion is missing. Here the sample spans 15,000 or so clones, about 85% being singletons. This sequence originates from a human patient who had received a solid organ transplant and had CMV disease. Some T cells may arise from the graft donor. The chain couples TRBV7-6 to TRBJ2-3, with 14 bases lining up with TRBD2. Sequences were derived from CD8+ T cells from blood, sampled after autologous CMV-specific T cell therapy. The CDR3 loop is CASSLAGLAGATDTQYF. The CDR3, as DNA: TGTGCCAGCAGCTTAGCGGGACTAGCGGGGGCCACAGATACGCAGTATTTT. The full variable domain, with the rest looked up from reference TRBV7-6 and TRBJ2-3, is GAGVSQSPRYKVTKRGQDVALRCDPISGHVSLYWYRQALGQGPEFLTYFNYEAQQDKSGLPNDRFSAERPEGSISTLTIQRTEQRDSAMYRCASSLAGLAGATDTQYFGPGTRLTVL.